The clone carrying this TCR beta chain was observed a handful of times. The antigen is not known. These data are taken from a study of identical twins. Whole-study results and caveats: Compared with models, monozygotic twins showed more out-of-frame TCR alpha sharing. Out-of-frame alpha sequences shared by twins were enriched for low generation probability.

Trimming took 8 bases from V and 1 from J, leaving 17 bases between them. This CDR3 contains 15 residues. The germline V gene has CDR1 MNHEY and CDR2 SMNVEV (reference sequence). One entry per CDR3 protein, called by TCRdb with MiXCR from the 5' RACE reads. The sample records 550,000 to 700,000 distinct CDR3 sequences, 9.6% being singletons. In addition, the sample was reused for a study of yellow fever vaccine responses in identical twins.

The sequence was collected from a woman between 18 and 29 years old in good health. The sequencing sample was made of PBMCs. This chain uses TRBV27 with TRBJ2-5; D might be TRBD1 (5 bases). The chain's CDR3 is CASSPLDRAQETQYF. The CDR3 region has the DNA TGTGCCAGCTCACCCCTCGACAGAGCCCAAGAGACCCAGTACTTC.